Below are 20 T cell receptor beta chains sequenced from a single sample in a study of Ad26.COV2.S vaccination and SARS-CoV-2 variants. Regarding treatment: about 20 received Ad26.COV2.S at low or high dose, single or two shots; several received placebo; per-sample allocation not given. Sampling happened 63 days after the first vaccine or placebo injection. Sequencing was performed with immunoSEQ multiplex PCR; in TCRdb, only in-frame clones are kept and a portion is missing. The data show about 260,000 clones, with around 85% seen just once and 2.9% held by the top ten. The material was peripheral blood, obtained in a trial of Ad26.COV2.S vaccine versus placebo. These receptors were taken from a person between 18 and 65 years old who received the Ad26.COV2.S COVID-19 vaccine or a placebo.

V is TRBV30 and J is TRBJ2-7; D is unresolved. V was cut by 0 bases and J by 5 bases, with 11 bases left in between. The germline CDR1 and CDR2 sequences are GTSNPN and SVGIG (reference sequence). This CDR3 has 13 amino acids. This chain's CDR3 is CAWSVVGVHEQYV. Here the CDR3 DNA reads TGTGCCTGGAGTGTGGTTGGGGTCCACGAGCAGTACGTC.

The chain couples TRBV2 to TRBJ2-5; the D gene could be TRBD1 or TRBD2 (5 bases each). With 6 bases removed from V and 4 bases from J, the gap between germline ends came to 18 bases. CDR1 and CDR2 (germline): SNHLY, FYNNEI. The CDR3 totals 15 residues. The CDR3 sequence: CASRRRGARGETQYF. CDR3 DNA sequence: TGTGCCAGCAGGAGGCGAGGGGCGAGGGGAGAGACCCAGTACTTC.

As for this clone: One end of the junction fails to match germline, which may point to a read error. The chain recombines TRBV4-3 with TRBJ2-1; D is possibly TRBD2 (7 bases). Germline CDR1 and CDR2: LGHNA and YSLEER. The CDR3 totals 16 residues. The CDR3: CASSQDGGRGYNEQFF. The CDR3 DNA is TGCGCCAGCAGCCAAGATGGAGGGAGGGGGTATAATGAACAGTTCTTC.

V is TRBV29-1 and J is TRBJ2-3, with D tentatively TRBD1 (6 bases). This CDR3 is 15 amino acids long. CDR1 is SQVTM, CDR2 ANQGSEA, per germline. The V end lost 7 bases, the J end lost 4 bases, and 21 bases lay between the germline ends. This CDR3 reads CSGNIQGRIPDTQYF. For the CDR3, the DNA is TGCAGCGGCAACATACAGGGTCGGATCCCAGATACGCAGTATTTT.

The chain combines TRBV7-9 with TRBJ2-1; 12 bases line up with TRBD2. Germline values: CDR1 SEHNR, CDR2 FQNEAQ (reference sequence). J was trimmed by 3 bases and V by 4 bases; bases with no gene match: 7. The CDR3 consists of 17 residues. CDR3 nucleotide sequence: TGTGCCAGCAGCTCCACCCGGACTAGCGGGAACTACAATGAGCAGTTCTTC. Translating it yields CASSSTRTSGNYNEQFF.

CDR3 nucleotides: TGTGCCAGCAGACGCCTAAAGGGGTACGGGGCCAACGTCCTGACTTTC. Translated, it gives CASRRLKGYGANVLTF. The chain has TRBV11-2 and TRBJ2-6; TRBD1 might be the D (5 bases). The ends were cut back, 6 bases at V and 4 bases at J, with 16 bases in the middle. This CDR3 spans 16 amino acids. Germline CDR1 and CDR2: SGHAT and FQNNGV.

This chain uses TRBV12-3 or TRBV12-4 with TRBJ2-5; TRBD1 agrees at 7 bases. V trimming: 4 bases; J trimming: 5 bases; junction bases outside the gene matches: 4. The CDR3 loop spans 13 amino acids. CDR3 sequence reads: CASSSTGRETQYF. CDR3 coding DNA: TGTGCCAGCAGTTCGACAGGGCGGGAGACCCAGTACTTC.

There are many counts of this clone. The chain carries TRBV13 and TRBJ1-2; D ambiguous. This CDR3 region has 13 residues. Germline CDR1 is PRHDT and CDR2 is FYEKMQ (reference sequence). Trimming pared 1 base from V and 4 bases from J, leaving 7 bases between. The CDR3 bases are TGTGCCAGCAGCTTAGAATCGGCCTATGGCTACACCTTC. Its translation is CASSLESAYGYTF.

The J gene is TRBJ2-1, the V gene TRBV21-1; the table's D call of TRBD2 was not tested on the DNA. TRBV21-1 is a listed pseudogene. The length of the CDR3 is 14 residues. The CDR3 reads CASSQWEGCNEQFF. For the CDR3, the DNA is TGTGCTAGCAGCCAATGGGAGGGTTGCAATGAGCAGTTCTTC.

The chain recombines TRBV23-1 with TRBJ1-2, with 7 bases fitting TRBD1. TRBV23-1 carries the ORF label, with uncertain function. The V and J ends lost 6 bases and 2 bases, in that order; junction bases with no gene match: 9. The CDR3 sequence is 15 residues long. The CDR3 DNA is TGCGCCAGCAGAGGAGGAGGGGGCAGGAACTATGGCTACACCTTC. It codes for CASRGGGGRNYGYTF.

This chain joins TRBV4-1 and TRBJ2-7, with 10 positions matching TRBD2. This CDR3 comprises 17 residues. Germline lookup yields CDR1 MGHRA and CDR2 YSYEKL. V lost 1 base, J lost 3 bases, and 9 bases stayed unmatched. Written as DNA, the CDR3 is TGCGCCAGCAGCCAAGCCCCACGGCTAGCGGGGGACTACGAGCAGTACTTC. It codes for CASSQAPRLAGDYEQYF.

The chain is built from TRBV3-1 (or the pseudogene TRBV3-2) and TRBJ1-1; 7 bases fit TRBD1. Germline CDR1 reads LGHDT; CDR2 reads YNNKEL (reference sequence). Trimming cost V 2 bases and J 8 bases; bases outside gene matches: 8. CDR3 length equals 14 residues. CDR3 sequence reads: CASSQIDRAGEAFF. CDR3 nucleotide sequence: TGTGCCAGCAGCCAAATAGACAGGGCGGGCGAAGCTTTCTTT.

The V gene is TRBV29-1, the J gene TRBJ2-2, with D tentatively TRBD1 (5 bases). Trimming cost V 2 bases and J 1 base, with 11 bases left between them. There are 15 residues in the CDR3. Germline V gene data show CDR1 as SQVTM and CDR2 as ANQGSEA. CDR3 sequence: CSVESSRENTGELFF. CDR3 DNA: TGCAGCGTTGAATCCTCCAGGGAGAACACCGGGGAGCTGTTTTTT.

This rearrangement joins TRBV7-3 to TRBJ2-2; no clear D gene. This CDR3 has 13 residues. The V end lost 5 bases, the J end lost 1 base, and 5 bases lay between the germline ends. Germline-derived CDR1 and CDR2 are SGHTA and FQGTGA. CDR3 sequence: CASSPGNTGELFF. CDR3 DNA sequence: TGTGCCAGCAGCCCGGGGAACACCGGGGAGCTGTTTTTT.

The chain carries TRBV2 and TRBJ2-2; D not certain. Germline CDR1 is SNHLY and CDR2 is FYNNEI. CDR3 length: 17 residues. V was clipped by 5 bases and J by 1 base, with 17 bases between them. The CDR3 DNA reads as TGTGCCAGCAGTTCCCTAAGCCCCCTAAGGAACACCGGGGAGCTGTTTTTT. It is translated as CASSSLSPLRNTGELFF.

This chain connects TRBV6-1 to TRBJ1-2; 9 nucleotides line up with TRBD1. The CDR3 runs to 14 residues. Germline assignment: CDR1 MNHNS and CDR2 SASEGT. V gave up 3 bases and J gave up 7 bases; unmatched junction bases: 6. CDR3 loop: CASSEEQGAGGYTF. The CDR3 DNA reads TGTGCCAGCAGTGAGGAACAGGGGGCAGGTGGCTACACCTTC.

The chain couples TRBV2 to TRBJ2-7; TRBD2 might be the D (6 bases). Germline V gene data show CDR1 as SNHLY and CDR2 as FYNNEI. This CDR3 has 13 amino acids. The DNA of the CDR3 is TGTGCTACGCAGGAGGGTGGATCCTACGAGCAGTACGTC. The encoded protein is CATQEGGSYEQYV.

This chain links TRBV11-2 with TRBJ1-4, with 7 bases identical to TRBD1. CDR1 and CDR2 from the germline V gene are SGHAT and FQNNGV. CDR3 length equals 15 residues. The V gene end was trimmed by 5 bases and the J gene end by 9 bases; junction bases not matched to a gene: 12. CDR3 sequence reads: CASSPFGTDSKKLFF. The CDR3 bases are TGTGCCAGCAGCCCATTCGGGACAGACTCAAAAAAACTGTTTTTT.

The V call is TRBV29-1, the J call TRBJ1-5, with D possibly matching TRBD1 (5 bases). This CDR3 has 13 residues. V was shortened by 6 bases and J by 0 bases, with 9 bases between the two germline ends. Germline-derived CDR1 and CDR2 are SQVTM and ANQGSEA. CDR3 nucleotide sequence: TGCAGCGTAGTTGACAGTAGCAATCAGCCCCAGCATTTT. Amino acid sequence: CSVVDSSNQPQHF.

V and J are TRBV29-1 and TRBJ2-2; D is uncertain. The CDR3 spans 11 residues. The V end was cut by 4 bases, the J end by 5 bases, with 5 bases between. Germline V gives CDR1 SQVTM, CDR2 ANQGSEA. The CDR3 is CSVGVTGELFF. CDR3 nucleotides: TGCAGCGTTGGTGTTACCGGGGAGCTGTTTTTT.